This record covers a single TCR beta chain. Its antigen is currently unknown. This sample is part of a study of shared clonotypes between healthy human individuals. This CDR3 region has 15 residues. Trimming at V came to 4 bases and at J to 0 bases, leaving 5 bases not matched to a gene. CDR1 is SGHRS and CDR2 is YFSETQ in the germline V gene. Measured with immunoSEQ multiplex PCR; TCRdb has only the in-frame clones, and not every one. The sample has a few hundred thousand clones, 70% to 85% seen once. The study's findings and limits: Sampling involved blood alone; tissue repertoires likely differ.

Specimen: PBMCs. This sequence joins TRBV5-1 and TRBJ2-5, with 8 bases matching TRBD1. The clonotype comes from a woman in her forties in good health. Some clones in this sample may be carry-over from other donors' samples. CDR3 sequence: CASSRGTGHQETQYF. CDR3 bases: TGCGCCAGCAGCCGGGGGACAGGACACCAAGAGACCCAGTACTTC.